One sample yielded the 20 T cell receptor beta chains listed below, sequenced in a study of cytomegalovirus exposure and HLA in healthy donors (TCRdb year 2017). To prepare the library, the immunoSEQ multiplex PCR assay was applied. Here the immuneACCESS table is served through TCRdb, limited to in-frame sequences with V and J called. Missing clones are a known gap in these copies; in checked studies unresolved V genes cover under half, and the rest lacks a known reason. Present in this sample are under 250,000 clones, 80% to 90% of which were seen just once. The top ten clones comprise less than 1.5% of the sample. Sequencing was performed on PBMCs. Source of these receptors: a woman younger than 45 in good health and CMV-seronegative.

Turning to this clone: Distinct nucleotide sequences in the sample also encode this CDR3. The chain couples TRBV25-1 to TRBJ1-3; 7 nucleotides match TRBD1. The V gene end was trimmed by 2 bases and the J gene end by 2 bases; junction bases not matched to a gene: 0. The CDR3 consists of 14 residues. In germline, CDR1 is MGHDK, CDR2 SYGVNS. CDR3 in amino acids: CASSETGAGNTIYF. The CDR3 coding sequence is TGTGCCAGCAGTGAAACAGGGGCTGGAAACACCATATATTTT.

The genes are TRBV14 and TRBJ2-7; D might be TRBD2 (5 bases). Trimming removed 1 base from V and 5 bases from J, with 15 bases in between. CDR3 size: 15 residues. Germline-derived CDR1 and CDR2 are SGHDN and FVKESK. The CDR3 DNA reads as TGTGCCAGCAGCCAAGCGCGGACTGCCCTACACGAGCAGTACTTC. It encodes CASSQARTALHEQYF.

The genes are TRBV15 and TRBJ1-5; possibly TRBD1 for D (6 bases). From germline, CDR1 is LNHNV and CDR2 YYDKDF (reference sequence). This CDR3 has 13 amino acids. V gave up 5 bases and J gave up 7 bases, with 12 bases separating them. CDR3 sequence: CATSFRQDQPQHF. The CDR3 DNA is TGTGCCACCAGCTTTCGACAGGACCAGCCCCAGCATTTT. Looking up the rest from reference TRBV15 and TRBJ1-5 gives the full variable domain: DAMVIQNPRYQVTQFGKPVTLSCSQTLNHNVMYWYQQKSSQAPKLLFHYYDKDFNNEADTPDNFQSRRPNTSFCFLDIRSPGLGDTAMYLCATSFRQDQPQHFGDGTRLSIL.

V gene TRBV4-1 combines with J gene TRBJ2-1; TRBD2 agrees at 9 bases. This CDR3 has 17 amino acids. J gave up 6 bases and V 3 bases, and 12 bases lay outside the gene matches. Germline CDR1 MGHRA, CDR2 YSYEKL. The CDR3 protein is CASSQARAGGRGNEQFF. CDR3 in DNA: TGCGCCAGCAGCCAGGCCCGAGCGGGAGGAAGGGGCAATGAGCAGTTCTTC.

CDR3 in amino acids: CASSDKTRTEAFF. The DNA for the CDR3 is TGTGCCAGCAGTGATAAAACGAGGACTGAAGCTTTCTTT. This rearrangement joins TRBV6-1 to TRBJ1-1; D uncertain. Trimming cost V 3 bases and J 5 bases, with 10 bases left between them. The CDR3 consists of 13 residues. Germline CDR1 reads MNHNS; CDR2 reads SASEGT.

This chain connects TRBV5-1 to TRBJ2-7, with D possibly TRBD2 on 5 matching bases. V lost 2 bases, J lost 4 bases, and 13 bases lay in between. CDR1 and CDR2 (germline): SGHRS, YFSETQ. CDR3 length: 14 residues. The CDR3 sequence is CASSFGESSYEQYF. CDR3 DNA sequence: TGCGCCAGCAGCTTCGGGGAAAGCTCTTACGAGCAGTACTTC.

The chain employs TRBV9 and TRBJ1-1; TRBD1 might be the D (5 bases). Between the trimmed V and J ends, which lost 0 bases and 5 bases, there was a span of 11 bases. CDR1 is SGDLS and CDR2 is YYNGEE in the germline V gene. There are 14 residues in the CDR3. CDR3 DNA sequence: TGTGCCAGCAGCGTAGTGGGTAGACAGACTGAAGCTTTCTTT. Protein sequence: CASSVVGRQTEAFF. Drawing the rest from reference TRBV9 and TRBJ1-1, the complete variable domain is DSGVTQTPKHLITATGQRVTLRCSPRSGDLSVYWYQQSLDQGLQFLIQYYNGEERAKGNILERFSAQQFPDLHSELNLSSLELGDSALYFCASSVVGRQTEAFFGQGTRLTVV.

The chain recombines TRBV5-5 with TRBJ1-6; a possible D gene is TRBD1 (5 bases). The germline CDR1 and CDR2 sequences are SGHKS and YYEKEE (reference sequence). The CDR3 contains 15 residues. Trimming stripped 1 base from V and 7 bases from J, with 12 bases between. CDR3 DNA sequence: TGTGCCAGCAGCTTGACGTCGGGGGTAAATTCACCCCTCCACTTT. Translated, it gives CASSLTSGVNSPLHF. The full variable domain, with the rest looked up from reference TRBV5-5 and TRBJ1-6, is DAGVTQSPTHLIKTRGQQVTLRCSPISGHKSVSWYQQVLGQGPQFIFQYYEKEERGRGNFPDRFSARQFPNYSSELNVNALLLGDSALYLCASSLTSGVNSPLHFGNGTRLTVT.

This clone has ten or more counts. V usage is TRBV6-5 and J usage is TRBJ2-3, with a weak D call TRBD2 (5 bases). The V and J ends lost 0 bases and 5 bases respectively, with 9 bases between them. Per germline, CDR1 MNHEY and CDR2 SVGAGI. This CDR3 is 14 amino acids long. CDR3 sequence (DNA): TGTGCCAGCAGTTACTCGTGGAGGATAGATACGCAGTATTTT. This gives the protein CASSYSWRIDTQYF.

The gene calls are TRBV7-8 and TRBJ2-7, with D possibly matching TRBD1 (5 bases). V was shortened by 5 bases and J by 1 base, with 12 bases between the two germline ends. Germline V gives CDR1 SGHVS, CDR2 FQNEAQ. The CDR3 is made up of 14 amino acids. For the CDR3, the DNA is TGTGCCAGCAGCATAAGGGGTGGGTCCTACGAGCAGTACTTC. This codes for CASSIRGGSYEQYF.

Only one count was recorded for this clone. This chain connects TRBV5-1 to TRBJ1-5, with TRBD1 identical over 8 bases. The V gene end was trimmed by 3 bases and the J gene end by 0 bases; junction bases not matched to a gene: 14. CDR3 size: 19 residues. Germline V gene data show CDR1 as SGHRS and CDR2 as YFSETQ. The CDR3 loop reads CASSSPGTGPFHSNQPQHF. The CDR3 DNA reads TGCGCCAGCAGCTCACCCGGGACAGGCCCTTTTCATAGCAATCAGCCCCAGCATTTT.

This chain uses TRBV6-5 with TRBJ1-4; 10 nucleotides line up with TRBD1. V was clipped by 5 bases and J by 5 bases; unmatched bases: 5. CDR1 is MNHEY, CDR2 SVGAGI, per germline. The CDR3 runs to 15 residues. CDR3 protein: CASSLGTGANEKLFF. The CDR3 bases are TGTGCCAGCAGTCTAGGGACAGGGGCGAATGAAAAACTGTTTTTT.

The rearrangement uses TRBV14 and TRBJ2-7; D is undetermined. The V and J ends lost 0 bases and 5 bases respectively, with 8 bases between them. The CDR3 is made up of 13 amino acids. Germline lookup yields CDR1 SGHDN and CDR2 FVKESK. The chain's CDR3 is CASSQDRNNEQYF. The CDR3, as DNA: TGTGCCAGCAGCCAAGATCGTAATAACGAGCAGTACTTC. Variable domain in full (rest from reference TRBV14 and TRBJ2-7): EAGVTQFPSHSVIEKGQTVTLRCDPISGHDNLYWYRRVMGKEIKFLLHFVKESKQDESGMPNNRFLAERTGGTYSTLKVQPAELEDSGVYFCASSQDRNNEQYFGPGTRLTVT.

This rearrangement joins TRBV5-6 to TRBJ2-2; perhaps TRBD2 as D (6 bases). The CDR3 totals 18 residues. V lost 3 bases and J 7 bases, leaving 25 bases between the germline ends. CDR1 is SGHDT, CDR2 YYEEEE, per germline. The CDR3 DNA sequence: TGTGCCAGCAGCTCAGAGACTCGCGCAGGGAGGCTAAACGGGGAGCTGTTTTTT. This codes for CASSSETRAGRLNGELFF.

The rearrangement joins TRBV28 to TRBJ2-1; the D gene is possibly TRBD2 (6 bases). V lost 3 bases to trimming and J lost 2 bases, with 8 bases between them. From germline, CDR1 is MDHEN and CDR2 SYDVKM. The CDR3 length is 14 residues. CDR3 sequence: CASSFGGPYNEQFF. The CDR3 nucleotides read TGTGCCAGCAGTTTCGGGGGTCCCTACAATGAGCAGTTCTTC.

This chain connects TRBV5-1 to TRBJ1-1; no clear D. Germline CDR1 reads SGHRS; CDR2 reads YFSETQ. V was shortened by 0 bases and J by 0 bases, with 9 bases between the two germline ends. The CDR3 contains 15 residues. The CDR3 sequence is CASSLERQLNTEAFF. The CDR3 nucleotides read TGCGCCAGCAGCTTGGAGCGCCAGCTGAACACTGAAGCTTTCTTT.

The rearrangement links TRBV4-2 to TRBJ1-1; the match to TRBD1 covers 10 bases. This CDR3 has 17 residues. Unmatched junction bases numbered 10, after V lost 5 bases and J lost 1 base. Germline CDR1 LGHNA, CDR2 YNFKEQ. As DNA, the CDR3 is TGTGCCAGCAGCTTCCGGGACAGGGGAGGCGAGAACACTGAAGCTTTCTTT. This encodes CASSFRDRGGENTEAFF.

This clone was observed a few times. The chain recombines TRBV5-1 with TRBJ1-1; 7 nucleotides align to TRBD1. The germline V gene encodes CDR1 SGHRS and CDR2 YFSETQ. The ends lost 4 bases at V and 10 bases at J; junction bases unmatched: 10. There are 13 residues in the CDR3. The DNA of the CDR3 is TGCGCCAGCAGCAGGGGGCGCGAAGTCATAGCTTTCTTT. Translation gives CASSRGREVIAFF.

The chain employs TRBV7-9 and TRBJ1-1, with 7 positions matching TRBD1. Germline CDR1 and CDR2: SEHNR and FQNEAQ (reference sequence). V trimming: 8 bases; J trimming: 1 base; junction bases outside the gene matches: 7. CDR3 size: 14 residues. The CDR3 is CASLRGQTNTEAFF. CDR3 DNA: TGTGCCAGCCTAAGGGGGCAGACGAACACTGAAGCTTTCTTT.

V usage is TRBV10-2 and J usage is TRBJ1-5, with 9 nucleotides matching TRBD1. This CDR3 spans 17 amino acids. In germline, CDR1 is WSHSY, CDR2 SAAADI. The J segment lost 0 bases and the V segment lost 4 bases, leaving 7 bases of the junction unmatched. The CDR3 loop reads CASSGDRVVSSNQPQHF. Written as DNA, the CDR3 is TGCGCCAGCAGTGGGGACAGGGTAGTTTCTAGCAATCAGCCCCAGCATTTT.